The 12 T cell receptor beta chains in this list originate from one sample, sequenced in a study of memory CD4+ T cells and cytomegalovirus serostatus. The sort gate was single viable CD3+CD4+CD8-CD45RO+ cells for memory CD4+ T cells. Sequenced by immunoSEQ multiplex PCR; TCRdb stores in-frame clones only, minus some. The table lists approximately 88,000 clones, about four fifths of them singletons. Sequencing input: memory CD4+ T cells from blood. The receptors shown here come from an adult in good health and CMV-seropositive.

This clone came up once. The chain has TRBV7-2 and TRBJ1-1; possibly TRBD1 for D (5 bases). The germline gives CDR1 SGHTA, CDR2 FQGNSA. The CDR3 is made up of 15 amino acids. Trimming removed 5 bases at V and 0 bases at J, with 13 bases between. The DNA for the CDR3 is TGTGCCAGCAGCCCCCAAGAGGGGTTGAACACTGAAGCTTTCTTT. This translates into CASSPQEGLNTEAFF.

The rearrangement uses TRBV5-1 and TRBJ2-3, with 8 bases identical to TRBD1. This CDR3 is 14 amino acids long. Germline CDR1 is SGHRS and CDR2 is YFSETQ. J was trimmed by 5 bases and V by 0 bases; bases with no gene match: 2. The CDR3 region is CASSLGTGGDTQYF. Here the CDR3 DNA reads TGCGCCAGCAGCTTGGGTACAGGGGGAGATACGCAGTATTTT.

V usage is TRBV27 and J usage is TRBJ1-2, with D maybe TRBD1 (6 bases). This CDR3 is 16 amino acids long. V was cut by 5 bases and J by 6 bases, with 22 bases left in between. Looked up from germline, CDR1 is MNHEY and CDR2 is SMNVEV (reference sequence). Here the CDR3 DNA reads TGTGCCAGCAGTACGAATCACAGGGATCTCACCCATGGCTACACCTTC. Translation: CASSTNHRDLTHGYTF.

The chain employs TRBV19 and TRBJ1-4; D not resolved. CDR3 length: 11 residues. With 9 bases removed from V and 7 bases from J, the gap between germline ends came to 9 bases. Per germline, CDR1 LNHDA and CDR2 SQIVND (reference sequence). The CDR3 reads CASGTFEKLFF. The CDR3 DNA is TGTGCCAGCGGTACCTTTGAAAAACTGTTTTTT.

This clone has just a few counts. The chain uses TRBV6-1 and TRBJ2-1; D not certain. This CDR3 has 15 amino acids. Trimming took off 0 bases at V and 4 bases at J, with 10 bases between the two ends. Germline CDR1 reads MNHNS; CDR2 reads SASEGT. The CDR3 is CASSEAWAEYNEQFF. Written as DNA, the CDR3 is TGTGCCAGCAGTGAAGCGTGGGCGGAATACAATGAGCAGTTCTTC.

The rearrangement uses TRBV19 and TRBJ2-7, with TRBD2 identical over 9 bases. The CDR3 runs 14 residues. In germline, CDR1 is LNHDA, CDR2 SQIVND (reference sequence). Trimming cost V 0 bases and J 6 bases; bases outside gene matches: 3. The CDR3 DNA reads TGTGCCAGTAGTATAGAAGGACTAGCGCGCGAGCAGTACTTC. Protein: CASSIEGLAREQYF. Full variable domain (missing parts from reference TRBV19 and TRBJ2-7): DGGITQSPKYLFRKEGQNVTLSCEQNLNHDAMYWYRQDPGQGLRLIYYSQIVNDFQKGDIAEGYSVSREKKESFPLTVTSAQKNPTAFYLCASSIEGLAREQYFGPGTRLTVT.

This chain uses TRBV11-2 with TRBJ1-1, with unresolved D. Germline lookup yields CDR1 SGHAT and CDR2 FQNNGV. Trimming took off 5 bases at V and 4 bases at J, with 8 bases between the two ends. This CDR3 is built from 12 residues. CDR3 nucleotides: TGTGCCAGCAGCCGGGTGGGCACTGAAGCTTTCTTT. It encodes CASSRVGTEAFF.

The chain uses TRBV5-1 and TRBJ1-2, with TRBD1 matching over 7 bases. V lost 1 base to trimming and J lost 3 bases; unmatched junction nucleotides: 6. Per the germline V gene, CDR1 is SGHRS and CDR2 is YFSETQ. The CDR3 consists of 15 residues. CDR3 sequence reads: CASSLSRGEDYGYTF. The CDR3 region has the DNA TGCGCCAGCAGCTTGAGCAGGGGGGAGGACTATGGCTACACCTTC.

The gene calls are TRBV11-3 and TRBJ2-3, with a tentative D call TRBD2 (5 bases). CDR1 is SGHNT, CDR2 YENEEA, per germline. V lost 5 bases to trimming and J lost 1 base, with 13 bases between them. The CDR3 spans 15 residues. The CDR3 bases are TGTGCCAGCAGCGGAGTAGGTAGCGGCACAGATACGCAGTATTTT. This gives the protein CASSGVGSGTDTQYF.

The chain employs TRBV4-1 and TRBJ1-1, with a weak D call TRBD1 (5 bases). Per germline, CDR1 MGHRA and CDR2 YSYEKL. The CDR3 has 15 amino acids. The V end lost 5 bases, the J end lost 5 bases, and 18 bases lay between the germline ends. CDR3 loop: CASSYSQGSDTEAFF. The CDR3 DNA reads as TGCGCCAGCAGCTACTCTCAGGGTTCGGATACTGAAGCTTTCTTT.

V gene TRBV4-1 combines with J gene TRBJ2-1; 14 bases line up with TRBD2. Trimming took 4 bases from V and 0 from J; bases not matched to a gene: 5. The CDR3 loop spans 18 amino acids. CDR1 and CDR2 (germline): MGHRA, YSYEKL. The CDR3 DNA reads as TGCGCCAGCAGCCGGGGACTAGCGGGAGTGAGCTCCTACAATGAGCAGTTCTTC. Encoded protein: CASSRGLAGVSSYNEQFF.

J is TRBJ2-7 and V is TRBV5-1, with TRBD1 matching over 7 bases. The ends lost 3 bases at V and 5 bases at J; junction bases unmatched: 5. Germline assignment: CDR1 SGHRS and CDR2 YFSETQ. This CDR3 is built from 13 residues. In DNA form, the CDR3 reads TGCGCCAGCAGCTCGGGACAGAGTCACGAGCAGTACTTC. Residues: CASSSGQSHEQYF.